This record looks at one TCR beta chain sequence and its context. What it binds is unknown. V was shortened by 6 bases and J by 4 bases, with 15 bases between the two germline ends. This CDR3 region has 14 residues. CDR1 and CDR2 from the germline V gene are MNHEY and SVGAGI. Treatment noted: around 19 received Ad26.COV2.S at low or high dose, single or two shots; about five received placebo; per-sample allocation not given. Following the first vaccine or placebo injection, samples were taken on day 63. This entry belongs to a study of Ad26.COV2.S vaccination and SARS-CoV-2 variants. The repertoire was sequenced with immunoSEQ multiplex PCR; TCRdb's copy has only in-frame clones and lacks some. The sample consists of about 500,000 clones, nearly 90% of them appearing once. Study outcomes and limitations: Vaccine and placebo recipients had similar non-spike TCR breadth.

This receptor was taken from a person aged 18 to 59 who received the Ad26.COV2.S COVID-19 vaccine or a placebo. The genes are TRBV6-5 and TRBJ1-2; weak D call: TRBD1 (6 bases). The sequencing here drew on peripheral blood, taken in a trial of Ad26.COV2.S vaccine versus placebo. Written as DNA, the CDR3 is TGTGCCAGCAGCCTGAGAGGGACACTCTATGGCTACACCTTC. Amino acids: CASSLRGTLYGYTF.